What follows are 19 T cell receptor beta chains derived from one specimen sequenced in a study of human T cells and chemical hapten exposure. MiXCR, applied by TCRdb to the RACE reads, yields one record per CDR3 protein. The repertoire holds 300,000 to 450,000 distinct CDR3 sequences, with approximately 5.1% as singletons. The sample's time point: pre-sensitization, week 0. The treatment was: therapeutic diphenylcyclopropenone sensitization with weekly scalp DPC. The sample in question was whole blood, obtained in connection with sensitization to the hapten diphenylcyclopropenone (DPC). Receptors originate from a woman aged 50 to 65 with alopecia areata. Some clones in this sample may be carry-over from other donors' samples.

The chain joins TRBV5-4 to TRBJ1-4, with TRBD1 identical over 9 bases. V lost 2 bases and J lost 8; bases outside the gene matches: 7. The CDR3 spans 15 residues. CDR1 and CDR2 (germline): SGHNT, YYREEE (reference sequence). CDR3 nucleotides: TGTGCCAGCAGCTTTGGGACAGGGATCGAAGAAAAACTGTTTTTT. Its protein product is CASSFGTGIEEKLFF. Together with reference TRBV5-4 and TRBJ1-4, the CDR3 gives the full variable domain: ETGVTQSPTHLIKTRGQQVTLRCSSQSGHNTVSWYQQALGQGPQFIFQYYREEENGRGNFPPRFSGLQFPNYSSELNVNALELDDSALYLCASSFGTGIEEKLFFGSGTQLSVL.

This clonotype was picked up a small number of times. The chain links TRBV28 to TRBJ1-2, with no clear D. Deletions cut 2 bases from V and 3 bases from J, with 7 bases between. Germline loops: CDR1 MDHEN, CDR2 SYDVKM. CDR3 length: 13 residues. The CDR3 region is CASSLDLHYGYTF. CDR3 sequence (DNA): TGTGCCAGCAGTTTAGACCTTCACTATGGCTACACCTTC.

Many counts were recorded for this clonotype. The V and J genes are TRBV24-1 and TRBJ2-1; no definite D call. V gave up 4 bases and J gave up 6 bases, with 9 bases separating them. Germline values: CDR1 KGHDR, CDR2 SFDVKD. The CDR3 consists of 13 residues. CDR3 sequence (DNA): TGTGCCACCAGTGACGACCGTTTCAATGAGCAGTTCTTC. It yields the protein CATSDDRFNEQFF.

This clonotype has only a few counts. This chain links TRBV29-1 with TRBJ1-1; D gene uncertain. Trimming removed 4 bases at V and 3 bases at J, with 18 bases between. Germline assignment: CDR1 SQVTM and CDR2 ANQGSEA. CDR3 length equals 15 residues. CDR3 sequence reads: CSVVREPLTDTEAFF. CDR3 in DNA: TGCAGCGTTGTGCGAGAACCTTTAACTGACACTGAAGCTTTCTTT.

The rearrangement uses TRBV20-1 and TRBJ2-3; 8 bases match TRBD2. This CDR3 is 15 amino acids long. The germline CDR1 and CDR2 sequences are DFQATT and SNEGSKA (reference sequence). The CDR3 sequence is CRGIRREGSADTQYF. The CDR3 coding sequence is TGCAGGGGCATAAGACGGGAGGGGTCCGCAGATACGCAGTATTTT.

This chain connects TRBV7-9 to TRBJ2-1, with TRBD2 identical over 9 bases. Unmatched junction bases numbered 5, after V lost 0 bases and J lost 8 bases. CDR1 and CDR2 from the germline V gene are SEHNR and FQNEAQ (reference sequence). The CDR3 extends over 15 amino acids. The CDR3 region has the DNA TGTGCCAGCAGCTTAGCTAGCGGGGGAGTGGATGAGCAGTTCTTC. Translating gives CASSLASGGVDEQFF.

The table lists this clonotype with a few counts. The chain combines TRBV3-1 with TRBJ1-1; D is unclear. The CDR3 loop spans 12 amino acids. Trimming took 3 bases from V and 7 from J, leaving 9 bases between them. Germline V lookup: CDR1 LGHDT, CDR2 YNNKEL (reference sequence). CDR3 loop: CASSQGGNEAFF. Here the CDR3 DNA reads TGTGCCAGCAGCCAGGGTGGTAATGAAGCTTTCTTT.

This clonotype has ten or more counts. V usage is TRBV7-8 and J usage is TRBJ1-5; possibly TRBD1 for D (5 bases). The V and J ends lost 2 bases and 3 bases respectively, with 11 bases between them. Looked up from germline, CDR1 is SGHVS and CDR2 is FQNEAQ. CDR3 length: 15 residues. CDR3 in DNA: TGTGCCAGCAGCTTAATGGGACCTTCCAATCAGCCCCAGCATTTT. Protein product: CASSLMGPSNQPQHF.

J is TRBJ1-5 and V is TRBV7-2; D remains unclear. V was pared by 0 bases and J by 8 bases, with 8 bases between. CDR1 is SGHTA and CDR2 is FQGNSA in the germline V gene. The CDR3 consists of 13 residues. The CDR3 nucleotides read TGTGCCAGCAGCTTAGCGAGATGGGAGCCCCAGCATTTT. It yields the protein CASSLARWEPQHF.

This clonotype came up a few times. The rearrangement joins TRBV14 to TRBJ1-1; D gene unclear. The germline V gene encodes CDR1 SGHDN and CDR2 FVKESK. V was shortened by 0 bases and J by 11 bases, with 19 bases between the two germline ends. CDR3 length: 15 amino acids. The DNA of the CDR3 is TGTGCCAGCAGCCAAGATAAGTGGACGTCCGGGTGGGCTTTCTTT. Protein product: CASSQDKWTSGWAFF.

Details on this clonotype: Germline is not matched at one junction end, which may reflect a read error. This chain links TRBV14 with TRBJ2-1, with D hard to call. Looked up from germline, CDR1 is SGHDN and CDR2 is FVKESK. The CDR3 extends over 13 amino acids. CDR3 DNA sequence: TGTGCCAGCAGGGTTAGCTCCTGCAATGAGCAGTTCTTC. Amino acid sequence: CASRVSSCNEQFF.

This clonotype has a count of ten or more. The chain links TRBV6-1 to TRBJ2-3; 8 positions match TRBD1. The CDR3 runs to 15 residues. V lost 6 bases and J lost 1; bases outside the gene matches: 6. CDR1 and CDR2 (germline): MNHNS, SASEGT. The CDR3 region is CASRLGQGGTDTQYF. In DNA form, the CDR3 reads TGTGCCAGCAGATTAGGACAGGGCGGCACAGATACGCAGTATTTT.

J is TRBJ1-5 and V is TRBV7-2, with D perhaps matching TRBD1 (6 bases). CDR1 SGHTA and CDR2 FQGNSA come from the germline V gene. V shed 5 bases and J shed 4 bases, with 12 bases lying between them. This CDR3 region has 14 residues. This CDR3 reads CASSAGTLNQPQHF. The CDR3 nucleotides read TGTGCCAGCAGCGCTGGGACACTTAATCAGCCCCAGCATTTT.

This clonotype was seen only a few times. The V call is TRBV9, the J call TRBJ2-5, with D possibly being TRBD1 (6 bases). Germline CDR1 reads SGDLS; CDR2 reads YYNGEE. This CDR3 has 16 amino acids. Between the trimmed V and J ends, which lost 3 bases and 2 bases, there was a span of 17 bases. CDR3 region: CASSAGTSPPQETQYF. The CDR3 DNA reads TGTGCCAGCAGCGCCGGGACAAGTCCCCCTCAAGAGACCCAGTACTTC. Full variable domain (remainder filled in from reference TRBV9 and TRBJ2-5): DSGVTQTPKHLITATGQRVTLRCSPRSGDLSVYWYQQSLDQGLQFLIQYYNGEERAKGNILERFSAQQFPDLHSELNLSSLELGDSALYFCASSAGTSPPQETQYFGPGTRLLVL.

This clonotype has only a few counts. J is TRBJ1-5 and V is TRBV4-2; 7 bases map to TRBD1. Germline assignment: CDR1 LGHNA and CDR2 YNFKEQ. Trimming removed 0 bases from V and 3 bases from J; junction bases left unmatched: 8. CDR3 length equals 17 residues. The CDR3 loop reads CASSQDEGQLVNQPQHF. In DNA, the CDR3 is TGTGCCAGCAGCCAAGATGAGGGACAGCTAGTCAATCAGCCCCAGCATTTT.

The J gene is TRBJ2-3, the V gene TRBV7-2; 7 bases align to TRBD1. CDR3 length: 14 amino acids. Unmatched junction bases numbered 4, after V lost 3 bases and J lost 4 bases. Germline assignment: CDR1 SGHTA and CDR2 FQGNSA. The CDR3, as DNA: TGTGCCAGCAGCTTTAGACAGGGCTCAGATACGCAGTATTTT. It yields the protein CASSFRQGSDTQYF.

This clonotype has at least ten counts. The chain links TRBV27 to TRBJ1-4, with 7 bases identical to TRBD1. Germline CDR1 MNHEY, CDR2 SMNVEV (reference sequence). With 3 bases clipped from V and 7 bases from J, the junction kept 11 bases outside the gene matches. This CDR3 comprises 16 residues. CDR3 coding DNA: TGTGCCAGCAGTTTGATGTACAGGGGAAATATTGAAAAACTGTTTTTT. It encodes CASSLMYRGNIEKLFF.

This clonotype was picked up many times. The chain has TRBV12-3 or TRBV12-4 and TRBJ2-3, with 9 bases fitting TRBD2. The CDR3 consists of 17 residues. The J segment lost 5 bases and the V segment lost 3 bases, leaving 12 bases of the junction unmatched. CDR3 sequence: CASSFGLAGSLLDTQYF. In DNA form, the CDR3 reads TGTGCCAGCAGTTTCGGGCTAGCGGGAAGCCTCCTAGATACGCAGTATTTT.

This clonotype was found many times. The chain has TRBV2 and TRBJ1-1; D is perhaps TRBD1 (5 bases). V shed 6 bases and J shed 3 bases, with 17 bases lying between them. Germline CDR1 is SNHLY and CDR2 is FYNNEI. The CDR3 is 15 residues long. CDR3 sequence reads: CASRAGAGLDTEAFF. For the CDR3, the DNA is TGTGCCAGCAGGGCCGGGGCAGGGCTTGACACTGAAGCTTTCTTT.